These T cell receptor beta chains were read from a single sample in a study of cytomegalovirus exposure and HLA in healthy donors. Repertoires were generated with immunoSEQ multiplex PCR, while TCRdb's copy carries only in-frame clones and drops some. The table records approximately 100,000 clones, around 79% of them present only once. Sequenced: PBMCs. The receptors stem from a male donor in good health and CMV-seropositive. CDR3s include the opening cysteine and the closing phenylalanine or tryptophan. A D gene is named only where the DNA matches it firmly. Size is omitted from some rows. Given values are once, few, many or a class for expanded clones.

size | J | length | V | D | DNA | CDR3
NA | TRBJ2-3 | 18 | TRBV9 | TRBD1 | TGTGCCAGCAGCACATCGACAGGGGCCAGGGAACCCACAGATACGCAGTATTTT | CASSTSTGAREPTDTQYF
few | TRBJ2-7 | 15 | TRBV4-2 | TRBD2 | TGTGCCAGCAGCCAAGAGACGGGGGGGACCTACGAGCAGTACTTC | CASSQETGGTYEQYF
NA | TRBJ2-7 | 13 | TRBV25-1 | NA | TGTGCCAGCAGTGAAATGAGGCTTCGTGAGCAGTACTTC | CASSEMRLREQYF
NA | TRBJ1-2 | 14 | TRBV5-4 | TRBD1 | TGTGCCAGCAGCCGACAGGGGGAGGGGTATGGCTACACCTTC | CASSRQGEGYGYTF
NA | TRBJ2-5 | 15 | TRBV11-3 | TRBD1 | TGTGCCAGCAGCTTTTTGGACAGGGCTCCAGAGACCCAGTACTTC | CASSFLDRAPETQYF
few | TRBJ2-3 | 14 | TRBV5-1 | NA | TGCGCCAGCAAACTCTCCATTATGACAGATACGCAGTATTTT | CASKLSIMTDTQYF
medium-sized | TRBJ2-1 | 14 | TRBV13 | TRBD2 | TGTGCCAGCAGCTTGGGACTAGCGGGGCCTGAGCAGTTCTTC | CASSLGLAGPEQFF
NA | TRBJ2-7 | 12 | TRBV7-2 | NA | TGTGCCAGCAGCTTCCAGGGCGGCGAGCAGTACTTC | CASSFQGGEQYF
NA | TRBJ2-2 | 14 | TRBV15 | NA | TGTGCCACCGAGGGTTTCGCGAACACCGGGGAGCTGTTTTTT | CATEGFANTGELFF
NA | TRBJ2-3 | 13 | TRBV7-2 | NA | TGTGCCAGCAGCTCGCAGGGCGCAGATACGCAGTATTTT | CASSSQGADTQYF
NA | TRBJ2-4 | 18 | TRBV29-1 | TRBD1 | TGCAGACCGACGCTCGAGCCCGGACAGGGGACAGCCAAAAACATTCAGTACTTC | CRPTLEPGQGTAKNIQYF
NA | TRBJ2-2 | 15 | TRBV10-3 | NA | TGTGCCATCAGTGAGTCGGTGGGGGGTGCCGGGGAGCTGTTTTTT | CAISESVGGAGELFF
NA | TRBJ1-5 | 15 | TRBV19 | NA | TGTGCCAGTAGACCCCCCGGGACATTCGGTCAGCCCCAGCATTTT | CASRPPGTFGQPQHF
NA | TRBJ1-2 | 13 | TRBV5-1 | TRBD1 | TGCGCCAGCAGCCCCTGGACAGGGACTGGCTACACCTTC | CASSPWTGTGYTF
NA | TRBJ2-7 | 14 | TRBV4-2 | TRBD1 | TGTGCCAGCAGAGGGACAGGGGGTATGTACGAGCAGTACTTC | CASRGTGGMYEQYF
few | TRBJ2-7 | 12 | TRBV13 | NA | TGTGCCAGCGCCCGGACAGCATACGAGCAGTACTTC | CASARTAYEQYF
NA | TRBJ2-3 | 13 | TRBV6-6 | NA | TGTGCCAGCAGGGGGCCTAGCACAGATACGCAGTATTTT | CASRGPSTDTQYF
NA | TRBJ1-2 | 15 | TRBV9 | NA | TGTGCCAGCAGCGTATTGGCAGGGGTGGACTATGGCTACACCTTC | CASSVLAGVDYGYTF
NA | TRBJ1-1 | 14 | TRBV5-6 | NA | TGTGCCAGCAGCCCTACAGGGCCCTCCCCTGAAGCTTTCTTT | CASSPTGPSPEAFF
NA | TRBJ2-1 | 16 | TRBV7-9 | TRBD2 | TGTGCCAGCAGCTTAGCGGCGGGACTAGCACGTGATGAGCAGTTCTTC | CASSLAAGLARDEQFF
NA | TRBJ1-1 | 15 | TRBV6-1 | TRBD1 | TGTGCCAGCAGTGAAGGGTGGACAGGGAACACTGAAGCTTTCTTT | CASSEGWTGNTEAFF
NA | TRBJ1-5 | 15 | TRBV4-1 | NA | TGCGCCAGCAGCCAGGTGGTTAGTAGCAATCAGCCCCAGCATTTT | CASSQVVSSNQPQHF
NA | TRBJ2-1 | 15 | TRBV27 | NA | TGTGCCAGCAGTTCTAGACTAAAAACCGACAATGAGCAGTTCTTC | CASSSRLKTDNEQFF
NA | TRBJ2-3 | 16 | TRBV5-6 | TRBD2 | TGTGCCAGCAGGGGGACTAGCGGGGGCTACACAGATACGCAGTATTTT | CASRGTSGGYTDTQYF
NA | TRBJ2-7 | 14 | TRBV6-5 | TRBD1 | TGTGCCACCCTACGGACAGGGGTCGTCTACGAGCAGTACTTC | CATLRTGVVYEQYF
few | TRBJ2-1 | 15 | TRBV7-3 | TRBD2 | TGTGCCAGCAGCTGGACTAGCGGGGGGAATAGTGAGCAGTTCTTC | CASSWTSGGNSEQFF
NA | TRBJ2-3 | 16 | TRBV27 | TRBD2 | TGTGCCAGCACCAAGCTCGGGACTAGCGGCACAGATACGCAGTATTTT | CASTKLGTSGTDTQYF
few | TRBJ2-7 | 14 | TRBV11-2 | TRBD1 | TGTGCCAGCAGCCGACGGGACAGCAACTACGAGCAGTACTTC | CASSRRDSNYEQYF
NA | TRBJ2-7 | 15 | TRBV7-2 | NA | TGTGCCAGCAGCTTAGCGGGGGGGCCATTCTACGAGCAGTACTTC | CASSLAGGPFYEQYF
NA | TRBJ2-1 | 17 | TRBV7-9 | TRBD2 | TGTGCCAGCAGCGCCCAGCGGGGTATCCGTATCTACAATGAGCAGTTCTTC | CASSAQRGIRIYNEQFF
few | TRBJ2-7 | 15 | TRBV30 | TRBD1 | TGTGCCTGGAGCGAGGGGCAGGGGGCGACCTACGAGCAGTACTTC | CAWSEGQGATYEQYF
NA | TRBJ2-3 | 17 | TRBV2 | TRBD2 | TGTGCCAGCAGTGGAACGGGACTAGCGGGGAATACAGATACGCAGTATTTT | CASSGTGLAGNTDTQYF
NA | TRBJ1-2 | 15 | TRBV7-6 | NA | TGTGCCAGCAGCTTAGCTTCTGGGCGGGGACATGGCTACACCTTC | CASSLASGRGHGYTF
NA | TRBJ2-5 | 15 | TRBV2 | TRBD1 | TGTGCCAGCAGAGGGGGAAACAGGGGGCTGGAGACCCAGTACTTC | CASRGGNRGLETQYF
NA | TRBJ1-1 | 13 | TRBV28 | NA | TGTGCCAGCAGTTTCGGTTCAGGGGTAGGTGCTTTCTTT | CASSFGSGVGAFF
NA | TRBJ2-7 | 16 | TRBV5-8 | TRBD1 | TGTGCCAGCAGCTTTAATTATGGGACAGACTCCTACGAGCAGTACTTC | CASSFNYGTDSYEQYF
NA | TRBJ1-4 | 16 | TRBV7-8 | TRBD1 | TGTGCCAGCAGCTTAAGACAGGGGCGGGGAAGTGAAAAACTGTTTTTT | CASSLRQGRGSEKLFF
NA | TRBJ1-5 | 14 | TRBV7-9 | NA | TGTGCCAGCAGCTTACAGGGTGGCAATCAGCCCCAGCATTTT | CASSLQGGNQPQHF
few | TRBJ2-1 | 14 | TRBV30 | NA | TGTGCCTGGAAAGGAGGGGACCCTTACAATGAGCAGTTCTTC | CAWKGGDPYNEQFF
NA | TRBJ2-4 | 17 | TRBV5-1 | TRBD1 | TGCGCCAGCAGCTTGGGGGGACAGGGAATAGCCAAAAACATTCAGTACTTC | CASSLGGQGIAKNIQYF
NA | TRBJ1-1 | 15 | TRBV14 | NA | TGTGCCAGCAGCCAACGATCTCCACCGGGCACTGAAGCTTTCTTT | CASSQRSPPGTEAFF
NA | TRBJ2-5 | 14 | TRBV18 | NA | TGTGCCAGCTCAGGTTCAGGGGACGAGGAGACCCAGTACTTC | CASSGSGDEETQYF
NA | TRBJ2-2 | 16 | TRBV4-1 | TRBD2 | TGCGCCAGCAGCCACACGCGACTAGCAGACACCGGGGAGCTGTTTTTT | CASSHTRLADTGELFF
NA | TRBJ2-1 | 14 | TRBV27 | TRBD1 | TGTGCCAGCAGTTCCGGGACAGGGGCGAATGAGCAGTTCTTC | CASSSGTGANEQFF
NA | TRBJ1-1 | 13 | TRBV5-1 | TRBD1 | TGCGCCAGCAGCCTAACAGGGGTGACTGAAGCTTTCTTT | CASSLTGVTEAFF
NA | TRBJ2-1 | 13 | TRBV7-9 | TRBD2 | TGTGCCAGCAGCTTAACGGGGAGGGGTGAGCAGTTCTTC | CASSLTGRGEQFF
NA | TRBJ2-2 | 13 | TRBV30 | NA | TGTGCCTGGAGTTCCCATGAGCTTCGGGAGCTGTTTTTT | CAWSSHELRELFF
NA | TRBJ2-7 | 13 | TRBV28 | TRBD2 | TGTGCCAGCACCAGCGGGGTCCCCTACGAGCAGTACTTC | CASTSGVPYEQYF
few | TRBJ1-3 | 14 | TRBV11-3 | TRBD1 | TGTGCCAGCAGCATCACAGGGGCCGGAAACACCATATATTTT | CASSITGAGNTIYF
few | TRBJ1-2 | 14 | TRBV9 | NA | TGTGCCAGCAGCGCCACGCTCCAGGGTTCTGGCTACACCTTC | CASSATLQGSGYTF
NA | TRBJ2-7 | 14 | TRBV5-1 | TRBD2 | TGCGCCAGCGCAACTAGCGGGGGGCCCTACGAGCAGTACTTC | CASATSGGPYEQYF
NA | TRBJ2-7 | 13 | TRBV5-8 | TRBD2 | TGTGCCAGCACCTCGGGAGGGGTCTACGAGCAGTACTTC | CASTSGGVYEQYF
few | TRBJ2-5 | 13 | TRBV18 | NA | TGTGCCAGCTCACCAAGAGGGGGAGAGACCCAGTACTTC | CASSPRGGETQYF
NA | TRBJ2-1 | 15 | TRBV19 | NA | TGTGCCAGTAGTATTCAGGCGGGGGCCATCAATGAGCAGTTCTTC | CASSIQAGAINEQFF
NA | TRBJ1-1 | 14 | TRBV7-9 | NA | TGTGCCAGCAGCTGGACGGAAGGGGGCACTGAAGCTTTCTTT | CASSWTEGGTEAFF
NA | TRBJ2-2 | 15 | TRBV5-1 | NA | TGCGCCAGCAGCTTGGACAGGGCCTTCGGCGGGGAGCTGTTTTTT | CASSLDRAFGGELFF
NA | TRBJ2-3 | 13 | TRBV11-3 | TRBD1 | TGTGCCAGCAGCTGGACAGGAAAGGATACGCAGTATTTT | CASSWTGKDTQYF
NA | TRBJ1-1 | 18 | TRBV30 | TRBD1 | TGTGCCTGGACCTACGAGCCCGTCTTACAGGGGGCGAATACTGAAGCTTTCTTT | CAWTYEPVLQGANTEAFF
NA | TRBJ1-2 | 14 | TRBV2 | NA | TGTGCCAGACAACGAGCTCGGACAGCCTATGGCTACACCTTC | CARQRARTAYGYTF
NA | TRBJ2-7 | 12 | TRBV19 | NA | TGTGCCAGTAGTATAGGCAGGGGAGAGCAGTACTTC | CASSIGRGEQYF